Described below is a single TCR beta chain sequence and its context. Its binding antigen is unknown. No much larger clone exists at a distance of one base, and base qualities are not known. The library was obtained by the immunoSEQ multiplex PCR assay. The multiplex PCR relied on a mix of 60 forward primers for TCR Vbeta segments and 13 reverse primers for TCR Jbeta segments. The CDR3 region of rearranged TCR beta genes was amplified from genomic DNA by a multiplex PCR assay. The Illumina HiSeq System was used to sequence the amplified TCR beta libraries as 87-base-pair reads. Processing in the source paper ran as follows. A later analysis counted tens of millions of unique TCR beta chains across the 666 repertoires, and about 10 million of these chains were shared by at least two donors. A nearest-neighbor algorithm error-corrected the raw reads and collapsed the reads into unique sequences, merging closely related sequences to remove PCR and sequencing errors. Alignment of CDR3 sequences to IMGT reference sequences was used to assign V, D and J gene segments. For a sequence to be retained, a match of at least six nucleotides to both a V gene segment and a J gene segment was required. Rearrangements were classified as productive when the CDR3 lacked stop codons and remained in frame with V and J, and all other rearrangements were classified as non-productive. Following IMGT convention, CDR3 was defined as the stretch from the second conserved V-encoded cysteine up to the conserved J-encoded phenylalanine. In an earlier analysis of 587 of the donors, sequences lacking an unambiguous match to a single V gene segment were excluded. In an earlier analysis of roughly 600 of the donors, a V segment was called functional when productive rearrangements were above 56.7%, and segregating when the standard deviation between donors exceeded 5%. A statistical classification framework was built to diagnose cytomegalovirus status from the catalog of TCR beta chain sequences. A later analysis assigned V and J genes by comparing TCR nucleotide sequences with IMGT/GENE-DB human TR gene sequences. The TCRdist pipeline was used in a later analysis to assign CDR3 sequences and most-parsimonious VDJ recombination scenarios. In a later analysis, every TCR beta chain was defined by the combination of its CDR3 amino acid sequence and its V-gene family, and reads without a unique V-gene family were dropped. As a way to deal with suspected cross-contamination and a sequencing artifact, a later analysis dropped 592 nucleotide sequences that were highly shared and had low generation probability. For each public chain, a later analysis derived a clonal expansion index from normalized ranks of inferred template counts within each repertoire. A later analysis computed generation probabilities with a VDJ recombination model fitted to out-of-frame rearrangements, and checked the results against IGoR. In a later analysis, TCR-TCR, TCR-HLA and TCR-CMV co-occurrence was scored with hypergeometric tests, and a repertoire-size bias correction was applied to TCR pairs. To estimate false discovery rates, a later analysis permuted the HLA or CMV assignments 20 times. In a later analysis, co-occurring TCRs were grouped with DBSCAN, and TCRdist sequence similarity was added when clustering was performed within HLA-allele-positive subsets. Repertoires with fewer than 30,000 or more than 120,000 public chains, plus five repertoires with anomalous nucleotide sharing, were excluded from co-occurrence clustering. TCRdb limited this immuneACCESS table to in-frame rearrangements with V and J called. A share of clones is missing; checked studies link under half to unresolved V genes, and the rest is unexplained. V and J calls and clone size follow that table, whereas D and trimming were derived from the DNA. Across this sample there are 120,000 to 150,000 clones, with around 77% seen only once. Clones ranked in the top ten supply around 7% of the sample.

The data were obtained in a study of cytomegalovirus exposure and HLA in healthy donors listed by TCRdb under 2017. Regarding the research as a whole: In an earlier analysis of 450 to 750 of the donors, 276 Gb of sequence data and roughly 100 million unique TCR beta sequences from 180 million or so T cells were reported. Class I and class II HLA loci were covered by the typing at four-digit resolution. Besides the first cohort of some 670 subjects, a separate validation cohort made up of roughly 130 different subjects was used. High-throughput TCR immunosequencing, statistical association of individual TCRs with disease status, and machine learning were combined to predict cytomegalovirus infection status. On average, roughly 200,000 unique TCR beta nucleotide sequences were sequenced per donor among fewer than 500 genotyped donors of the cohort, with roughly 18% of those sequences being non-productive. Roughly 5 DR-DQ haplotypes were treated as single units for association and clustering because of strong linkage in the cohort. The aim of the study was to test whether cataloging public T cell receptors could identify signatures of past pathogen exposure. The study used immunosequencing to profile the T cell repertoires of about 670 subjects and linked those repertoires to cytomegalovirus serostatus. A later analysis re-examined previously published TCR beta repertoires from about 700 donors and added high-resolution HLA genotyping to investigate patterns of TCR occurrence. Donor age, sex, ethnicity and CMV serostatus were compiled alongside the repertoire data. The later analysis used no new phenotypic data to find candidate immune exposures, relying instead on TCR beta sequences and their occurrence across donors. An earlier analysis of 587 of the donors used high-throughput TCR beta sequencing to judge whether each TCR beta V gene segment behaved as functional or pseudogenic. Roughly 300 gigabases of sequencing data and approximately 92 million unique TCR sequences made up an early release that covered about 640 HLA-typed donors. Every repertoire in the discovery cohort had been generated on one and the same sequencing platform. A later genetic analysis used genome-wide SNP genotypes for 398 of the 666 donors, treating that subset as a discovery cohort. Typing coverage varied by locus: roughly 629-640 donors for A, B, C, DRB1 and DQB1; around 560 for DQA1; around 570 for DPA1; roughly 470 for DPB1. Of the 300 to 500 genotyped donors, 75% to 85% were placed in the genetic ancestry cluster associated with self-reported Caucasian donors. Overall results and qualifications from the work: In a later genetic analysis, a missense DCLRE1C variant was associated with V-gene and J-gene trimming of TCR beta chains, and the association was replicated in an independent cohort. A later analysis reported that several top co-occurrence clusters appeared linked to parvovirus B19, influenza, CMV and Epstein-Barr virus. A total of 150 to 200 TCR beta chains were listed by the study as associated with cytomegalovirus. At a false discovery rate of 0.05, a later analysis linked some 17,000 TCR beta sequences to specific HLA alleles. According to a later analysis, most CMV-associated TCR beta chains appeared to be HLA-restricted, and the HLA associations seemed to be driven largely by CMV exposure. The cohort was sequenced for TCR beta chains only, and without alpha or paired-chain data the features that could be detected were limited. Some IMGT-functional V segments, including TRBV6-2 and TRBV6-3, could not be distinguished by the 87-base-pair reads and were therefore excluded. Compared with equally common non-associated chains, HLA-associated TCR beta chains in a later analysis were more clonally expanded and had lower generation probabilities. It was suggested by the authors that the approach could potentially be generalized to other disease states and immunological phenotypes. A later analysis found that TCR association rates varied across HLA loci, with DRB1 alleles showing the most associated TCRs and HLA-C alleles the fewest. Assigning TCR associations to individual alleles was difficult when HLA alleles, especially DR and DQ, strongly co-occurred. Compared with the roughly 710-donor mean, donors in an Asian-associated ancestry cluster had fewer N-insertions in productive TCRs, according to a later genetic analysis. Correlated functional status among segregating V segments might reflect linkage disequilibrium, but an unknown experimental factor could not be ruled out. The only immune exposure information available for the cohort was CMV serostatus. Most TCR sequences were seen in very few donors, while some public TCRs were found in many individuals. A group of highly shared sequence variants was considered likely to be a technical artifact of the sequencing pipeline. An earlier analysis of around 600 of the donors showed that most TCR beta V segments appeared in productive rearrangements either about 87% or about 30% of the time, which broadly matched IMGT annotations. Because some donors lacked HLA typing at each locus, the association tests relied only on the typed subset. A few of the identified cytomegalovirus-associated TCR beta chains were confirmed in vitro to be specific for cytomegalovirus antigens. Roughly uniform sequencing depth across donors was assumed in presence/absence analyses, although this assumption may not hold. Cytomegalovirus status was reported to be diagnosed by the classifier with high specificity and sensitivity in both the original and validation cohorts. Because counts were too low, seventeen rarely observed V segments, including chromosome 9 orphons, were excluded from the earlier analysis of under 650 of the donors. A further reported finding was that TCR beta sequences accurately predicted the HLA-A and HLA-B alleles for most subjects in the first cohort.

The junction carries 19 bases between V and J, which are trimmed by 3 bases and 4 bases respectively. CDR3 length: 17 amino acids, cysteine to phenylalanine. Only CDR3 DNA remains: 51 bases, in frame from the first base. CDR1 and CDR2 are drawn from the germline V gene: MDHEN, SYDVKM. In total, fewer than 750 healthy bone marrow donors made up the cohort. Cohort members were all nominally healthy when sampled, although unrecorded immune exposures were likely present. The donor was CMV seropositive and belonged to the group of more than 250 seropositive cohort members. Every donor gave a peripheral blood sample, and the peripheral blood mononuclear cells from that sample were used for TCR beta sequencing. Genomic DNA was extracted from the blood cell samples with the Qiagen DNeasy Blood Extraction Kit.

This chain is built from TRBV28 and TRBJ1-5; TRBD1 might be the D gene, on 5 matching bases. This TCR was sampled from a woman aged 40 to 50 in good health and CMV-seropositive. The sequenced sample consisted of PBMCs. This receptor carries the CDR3 CASSFYAGEGLNQPQHF. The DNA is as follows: TGTGCCAGCAGTTTTTATGCGGGAGAGGGGTTGAATCAGCCCCAGCATTTT.